This T cell receptor beta chain was observed in a study of cytomegalovirus exposure and HLA in healthy donors. Study conclusions and caveats: There were about 160 TCR beta chains listed as cytomegalovirus-associated. The authors considered a cluster of highly shared sequence variants likely to be a sequencing artifact.

The PCR employed 60 Vbeta primers together with 13 Jbeta primers. TCRdb keeps only in-frame clones here, not all; method: immunoSEQ multiplex PCR. Of about 60,000 clones listed, 70% are singletons. Donors were nominally healthy when sampled, though unrecorded immune exposures were likely. Points on this clone: The antigen is undetermined.

CDR1 is SNHLY, CDR2 FYNNEI, per germline. The ends were cut back, 6 bases at V and 7 bases at J, with 12 bases in the middle. This CDR3 has 13 amino acids. The chain is built from TRBV2 and TRBJ2-2, with D perhaps matching TRBD1 (6 bases). Sequencing used PBMCs. The receptor was derived from a woman aged 55-75 years in good health and CMV-seropositive. The CDR3 region is CASRRGGGGELFF. The CDR3 nucleotides read TGTGCCAGCAGGCGTGGGGGCGGCGGGGAGCTGTTTTTT.